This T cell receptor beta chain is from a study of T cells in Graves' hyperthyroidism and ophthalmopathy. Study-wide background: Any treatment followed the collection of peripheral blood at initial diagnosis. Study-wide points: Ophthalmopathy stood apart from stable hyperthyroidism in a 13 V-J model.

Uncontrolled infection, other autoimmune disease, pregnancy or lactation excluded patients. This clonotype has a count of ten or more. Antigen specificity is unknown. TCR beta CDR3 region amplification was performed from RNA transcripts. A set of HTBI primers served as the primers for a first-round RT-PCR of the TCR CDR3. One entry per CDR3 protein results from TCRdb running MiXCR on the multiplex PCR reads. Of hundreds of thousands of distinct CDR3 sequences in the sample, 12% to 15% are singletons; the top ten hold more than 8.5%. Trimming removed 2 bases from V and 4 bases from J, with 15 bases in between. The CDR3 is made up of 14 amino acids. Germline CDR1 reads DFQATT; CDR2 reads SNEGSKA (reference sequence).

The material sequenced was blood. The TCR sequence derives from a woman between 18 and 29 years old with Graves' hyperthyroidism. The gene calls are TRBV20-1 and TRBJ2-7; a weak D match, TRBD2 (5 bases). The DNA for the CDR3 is TGCAGTGCTAGACCCCGGACTCTCTTATACGAGCAGTACTTC. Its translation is CSARPRTLLYEQYF.